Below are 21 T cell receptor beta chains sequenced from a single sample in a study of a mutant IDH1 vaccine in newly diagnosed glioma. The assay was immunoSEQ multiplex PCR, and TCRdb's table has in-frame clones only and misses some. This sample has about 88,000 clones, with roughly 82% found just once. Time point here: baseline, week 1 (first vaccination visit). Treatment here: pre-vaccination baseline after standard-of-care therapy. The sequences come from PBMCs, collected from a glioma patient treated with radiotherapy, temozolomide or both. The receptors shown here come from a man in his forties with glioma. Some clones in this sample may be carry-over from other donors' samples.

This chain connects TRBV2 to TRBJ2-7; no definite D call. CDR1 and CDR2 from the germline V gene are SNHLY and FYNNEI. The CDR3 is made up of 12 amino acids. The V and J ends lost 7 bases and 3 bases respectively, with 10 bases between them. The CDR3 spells CASTTAIYEQYF. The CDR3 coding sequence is TGTGCCAGCACTACTGCGATCTACGAGCAGTACTTC.

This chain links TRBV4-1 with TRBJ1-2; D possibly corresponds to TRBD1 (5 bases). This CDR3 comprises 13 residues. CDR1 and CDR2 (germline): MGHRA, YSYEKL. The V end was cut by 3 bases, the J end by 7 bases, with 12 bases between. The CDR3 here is CASSQGQGIGYTF. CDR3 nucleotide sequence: TGCGCCAGCAGCCAGGGGCAGGGTATTGGCTACACCTTC.

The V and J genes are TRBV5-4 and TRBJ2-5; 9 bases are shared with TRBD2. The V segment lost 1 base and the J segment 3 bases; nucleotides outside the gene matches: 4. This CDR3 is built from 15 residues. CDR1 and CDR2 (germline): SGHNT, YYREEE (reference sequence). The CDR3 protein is CASSLSPSGEETQYF. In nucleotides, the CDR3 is TGTGCCAGCAGCTTGTCCCCTAGCGGGGAAGAGACCCAGTACTTC.

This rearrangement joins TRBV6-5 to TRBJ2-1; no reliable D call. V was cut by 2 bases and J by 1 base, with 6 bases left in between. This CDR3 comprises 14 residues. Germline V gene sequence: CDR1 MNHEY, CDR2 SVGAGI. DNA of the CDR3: TGTGCCAGCAGTTACACCCGGTCCTACAATGAGCAGTTCTTC. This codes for CASSYTRSYNEQFF.

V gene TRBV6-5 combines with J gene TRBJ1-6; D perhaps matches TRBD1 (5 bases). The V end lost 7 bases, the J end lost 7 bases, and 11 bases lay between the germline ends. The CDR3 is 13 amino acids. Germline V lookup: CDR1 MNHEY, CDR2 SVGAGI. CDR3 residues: CASTGTANSPLHF. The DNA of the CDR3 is TGTGCCAGCACCGGGACGGCAAATTCACCCCTCCACTTT.

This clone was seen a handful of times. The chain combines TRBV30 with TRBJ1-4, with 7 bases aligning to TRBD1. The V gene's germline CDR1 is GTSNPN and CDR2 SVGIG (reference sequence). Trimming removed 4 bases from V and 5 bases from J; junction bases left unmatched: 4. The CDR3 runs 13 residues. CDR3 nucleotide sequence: TGTGCCTGGAACGGACAGGAGAATGAAAAACTGTTTTTT. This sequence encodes CAWNGQENEKLFF.

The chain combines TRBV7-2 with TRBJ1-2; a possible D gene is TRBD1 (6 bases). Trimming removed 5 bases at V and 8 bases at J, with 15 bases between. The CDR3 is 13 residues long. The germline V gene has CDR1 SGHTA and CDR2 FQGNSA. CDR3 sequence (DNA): TGTGCCAGCAGCCCCGGGACATATGTGGGCTACACCTTC. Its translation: CASSPGTYVGYTF.

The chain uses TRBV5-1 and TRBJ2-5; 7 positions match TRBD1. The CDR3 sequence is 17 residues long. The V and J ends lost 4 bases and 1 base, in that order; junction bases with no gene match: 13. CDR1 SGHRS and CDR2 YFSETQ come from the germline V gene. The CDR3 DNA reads TGCGCCAGCAGCCTGTCCGTAGGGGGCCTCACCCAAGAGACCCAGTACTTC. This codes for CASSLSVGGLTQETQYF.

This chain's CDR3 is CASSSGGSSTDTQYF. CDR3 DNA sequence: TGCGCCAGCAGCTCCGGGGGGTCTAGCACAGATACGCAGTATTTT. The rearrangement uses TRBV5-1 and TRBJ2-3, with 7 bases identical to TRBD2. The CDR3 sequence is 15 residues long. CDR1 SGHRS and CDR2 YFSETQ come from the germline V gene. The junction had 4 bases not matched to a gene; V was cut back by 3 bases and J by 0 bases.

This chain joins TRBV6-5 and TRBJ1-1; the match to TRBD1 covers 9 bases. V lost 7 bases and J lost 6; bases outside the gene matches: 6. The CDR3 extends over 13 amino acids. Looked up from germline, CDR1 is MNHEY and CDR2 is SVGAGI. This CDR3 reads CASKERQGAEAFF. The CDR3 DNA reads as TGTGCCAGCAAAGAGCGACAGGGGGCTGAAGCTTTCTTT.

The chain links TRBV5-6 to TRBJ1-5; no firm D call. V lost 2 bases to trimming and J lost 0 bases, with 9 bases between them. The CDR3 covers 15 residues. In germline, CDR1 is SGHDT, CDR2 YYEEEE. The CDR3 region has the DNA TGTGCCAGCAGCTTCGGAGTTTATAGCAATCAGCCCCAGCATTTT. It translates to CASSFGVYSNQPQHF.

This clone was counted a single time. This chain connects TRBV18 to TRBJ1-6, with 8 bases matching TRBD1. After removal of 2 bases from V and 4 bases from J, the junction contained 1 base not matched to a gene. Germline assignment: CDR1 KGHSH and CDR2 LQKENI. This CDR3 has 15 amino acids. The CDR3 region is CASSPGQGYNSPLHF. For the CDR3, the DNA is TGTGCCAGCTCACCAGGACAGGGATATAATTCACCCCTCCACTTT. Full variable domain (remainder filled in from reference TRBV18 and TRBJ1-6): NAGVMQNPRHLVRRRGQEARLRCSPMKGHSHVYWYRQLPEEGLKFMVYLQKENIIDESGMPKERFSAEFPKEGPSILRIQQVVRGDSAAYFCASSPGQGYNSPLHFGNGTRLTVT.

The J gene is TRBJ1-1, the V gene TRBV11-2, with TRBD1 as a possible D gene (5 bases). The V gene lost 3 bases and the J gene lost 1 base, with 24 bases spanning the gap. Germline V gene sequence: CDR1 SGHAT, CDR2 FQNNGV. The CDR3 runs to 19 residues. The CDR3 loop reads CASSFYLFEGGTKNTEAFF. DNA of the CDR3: TGTGCCAGCAGCTTCTATTTGTTCGAGGGCGGGACCAAGAACACTGAAGCTTTCTTT. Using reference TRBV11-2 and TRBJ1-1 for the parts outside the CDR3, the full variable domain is EAGVAQSPRYKIIEKRQSVAFWCNPISGHATLYWYQQILGQGPKLLIQFQNNGVVDDSQLPKDRFSAERLKGVDSTLKIQPAKLEDSAVYLCASSFYLFEGGTKNTEAFFGQGTRLTVV.

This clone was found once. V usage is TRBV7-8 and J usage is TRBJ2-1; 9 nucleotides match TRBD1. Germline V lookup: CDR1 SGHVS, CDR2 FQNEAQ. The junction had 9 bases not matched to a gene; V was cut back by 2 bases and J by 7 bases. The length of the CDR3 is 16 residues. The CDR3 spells CASSLLAGQGQNEQFF. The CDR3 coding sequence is TGTGCCAGCAGCTTACTCGCGGGACAGGGTCAGAATGAGCAGTTCTTC.

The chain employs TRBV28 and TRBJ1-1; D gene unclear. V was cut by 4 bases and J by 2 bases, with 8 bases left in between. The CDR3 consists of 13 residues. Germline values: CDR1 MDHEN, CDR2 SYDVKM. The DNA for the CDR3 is TGTGCCAGCAGTTCCGGCCCCAACACTGAAGCTTTCTTT. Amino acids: CASSSGPNTEAFF.

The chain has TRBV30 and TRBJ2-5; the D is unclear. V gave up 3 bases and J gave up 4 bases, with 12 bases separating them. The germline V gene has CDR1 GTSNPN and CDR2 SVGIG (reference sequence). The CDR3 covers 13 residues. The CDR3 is CAWSLKGGETQYF. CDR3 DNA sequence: TGTGCCTGGAGCCTTAAAGGTGGAGAGACCCAGTACTTC.

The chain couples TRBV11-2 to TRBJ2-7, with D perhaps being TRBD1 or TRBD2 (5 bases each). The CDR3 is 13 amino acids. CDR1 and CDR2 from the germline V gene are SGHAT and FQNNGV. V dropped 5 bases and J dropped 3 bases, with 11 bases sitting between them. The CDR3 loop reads CASSVGTDYEQYF. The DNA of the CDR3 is TGTGCCAGCAGCGTCGGGACGGACTACGAGCAGTACTTC.

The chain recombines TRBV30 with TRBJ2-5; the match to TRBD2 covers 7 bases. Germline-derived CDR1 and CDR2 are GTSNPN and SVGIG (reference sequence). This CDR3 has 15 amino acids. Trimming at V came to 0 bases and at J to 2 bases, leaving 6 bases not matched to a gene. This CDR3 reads CAWSVGLGGQETQYF. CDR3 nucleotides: TGTGCCTGGAGTGTAGGGTTGGGGGGGCAAGAGACCCAGTACTTC.

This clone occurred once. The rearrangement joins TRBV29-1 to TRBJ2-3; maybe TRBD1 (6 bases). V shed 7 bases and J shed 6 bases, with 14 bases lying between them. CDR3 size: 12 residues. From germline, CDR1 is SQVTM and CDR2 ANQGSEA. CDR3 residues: CSAGAWEDTQYF. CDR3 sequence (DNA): TGCAGCGCAGGGGCGTGGGAGGATACGCAGTATTTT.

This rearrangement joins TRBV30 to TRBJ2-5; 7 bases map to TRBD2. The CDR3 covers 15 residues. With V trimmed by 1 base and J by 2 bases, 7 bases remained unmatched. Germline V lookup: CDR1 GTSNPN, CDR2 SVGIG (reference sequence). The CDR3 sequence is CAWSDKGRGQETQYF. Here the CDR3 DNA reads TGTGCCTGGAGTGATAAGGGGAGGGGTCAAGAGACCCAGTACTTC.

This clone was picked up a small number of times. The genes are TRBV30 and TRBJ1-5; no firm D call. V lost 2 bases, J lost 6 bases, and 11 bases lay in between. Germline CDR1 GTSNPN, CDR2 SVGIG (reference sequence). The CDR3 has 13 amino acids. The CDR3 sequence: CAWSTQEAQPQHF. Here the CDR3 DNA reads TGTGCCTGGAGTACGCAAGAGGCTCAGCCCCAGCATTTT.